This TCR beta chain was profiled in a study of CXCR3-negative and CXCR3-positive naive CD8 T cells. General study results and limits: Naive cells that were CXCR3-negative or CXCR3-positive used TRBV-TRBJ genes alike, while memory cells diverged. Sequencing showed both naive subsets with comparably high diversity, and memory CD8+ cells much lower. Relative to CXCR3-negative naive cells, CXCR3-positive naive cells had more hydrophobic TRB CDR3s.

In triplicate, each CD8+ T cell subset was sorted at some 300,000 cells per replicate. Worth noting for this clonotype: What it binds is not known.

This CDR3 is built from 14 residues. Germline V gene data show CDR1 as LGHDT and CDR2 as YNNKEL (reference sequence). Via 5' RACE with UMI labels, TRB cDNA libraries were prepared. After re-calling the 5' RACE reads, TCRdb lists one entry per CDR3 protein, DNA absent. The record lists over 70,000 distinct CDR3 sequences, of which the ten most abundant hold 0.9% to 1.2%. This chain links TRBV3-1 with TRBJ2-3. The sequence derives from a human donor in good health. Some clones in this sample may be carry-over from other donors' samples. The specimen sequenced was naive CXCR3- CD8+ T cells from blood. Specified subset: CD45RO-CCR7+CD27+CD95- naive CD8+ T cells lacking CXCR3 (TNR3-). CDR3 sequence: CASSQSSGTDTQYF.